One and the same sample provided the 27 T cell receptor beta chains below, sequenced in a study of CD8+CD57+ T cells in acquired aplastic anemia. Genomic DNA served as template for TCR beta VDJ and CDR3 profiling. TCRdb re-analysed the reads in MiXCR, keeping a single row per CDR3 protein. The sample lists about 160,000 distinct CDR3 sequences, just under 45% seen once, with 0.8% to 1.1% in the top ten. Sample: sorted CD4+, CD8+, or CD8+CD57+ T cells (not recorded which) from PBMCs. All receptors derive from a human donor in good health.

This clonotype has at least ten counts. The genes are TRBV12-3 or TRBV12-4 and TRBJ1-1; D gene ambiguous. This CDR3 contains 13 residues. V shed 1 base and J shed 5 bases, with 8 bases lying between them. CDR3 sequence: CASSLGSRTEAFF. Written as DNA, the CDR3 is TGTGCCAGCAGTTTAGGGAGCCGGACTGAAGCTTTCTTT.

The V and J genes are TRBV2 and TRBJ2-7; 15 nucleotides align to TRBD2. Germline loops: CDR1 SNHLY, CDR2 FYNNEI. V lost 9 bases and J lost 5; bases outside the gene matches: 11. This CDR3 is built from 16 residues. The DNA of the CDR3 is TGTGCCAGACGCGGACTAGCGGGAGGGCCCAAGGACGAGCAGTACTTC. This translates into CARRGLAGGPKDEQYF.

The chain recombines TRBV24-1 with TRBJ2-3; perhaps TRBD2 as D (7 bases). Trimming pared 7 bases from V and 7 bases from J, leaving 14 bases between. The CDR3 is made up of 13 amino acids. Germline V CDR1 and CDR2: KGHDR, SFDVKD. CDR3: CATRGAGANTQYF. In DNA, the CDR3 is TGTGCCACCAGGGGGGCGGGGGCCAATACGCAGTATTTT.

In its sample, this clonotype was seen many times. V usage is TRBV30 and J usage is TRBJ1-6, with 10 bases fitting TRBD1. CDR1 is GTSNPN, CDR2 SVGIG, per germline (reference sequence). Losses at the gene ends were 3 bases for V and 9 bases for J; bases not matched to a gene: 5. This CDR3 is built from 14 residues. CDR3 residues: CAWSETGGRSPLHF. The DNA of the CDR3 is TGTGCCTGGAGCGAGACAGGGGGCCGTTCACCCCTCCACTTT.

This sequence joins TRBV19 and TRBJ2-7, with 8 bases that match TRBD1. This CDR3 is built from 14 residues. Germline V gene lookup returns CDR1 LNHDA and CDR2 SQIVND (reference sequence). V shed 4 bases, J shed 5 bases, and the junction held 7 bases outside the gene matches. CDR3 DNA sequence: TGTGCCAGTAGTAAGCAGGGGGCTATCGACGAGCAGTACTTC. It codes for CASSKQGAIDEQYF.

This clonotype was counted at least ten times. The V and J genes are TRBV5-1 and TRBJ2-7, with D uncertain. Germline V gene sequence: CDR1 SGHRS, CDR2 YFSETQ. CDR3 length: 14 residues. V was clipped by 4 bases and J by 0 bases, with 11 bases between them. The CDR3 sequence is CASSPSRSSYEQYF. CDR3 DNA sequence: TGCGCCAGCAGCCCCTCGAGGAGCTCCTACGAGCAGTACTTC.

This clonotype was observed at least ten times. This CDR3 reads CASSPGGGADTQYF. Here the CDR3 DNA reads TGTGCCAGCAGCCCGGGAGGGGGGGCAGATACGCAGTATTTT. V is TRBV7-9 and J is TRBJ2-3; the match to TRBD2 covers 8 bases. V dropped 5 bases and J dropped 4; count of bases not matched to a gene: 5. CDR1 is SEHNR, CDR2 FQNEAQ, per germline (reference sequence). This CDR3 contains 14 residues.

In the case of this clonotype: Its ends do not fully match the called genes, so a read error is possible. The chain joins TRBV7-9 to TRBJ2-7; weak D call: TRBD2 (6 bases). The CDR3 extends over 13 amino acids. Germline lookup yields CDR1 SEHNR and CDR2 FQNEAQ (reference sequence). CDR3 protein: CASSQDSGYEQYF. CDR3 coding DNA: TGCGCCAGCAGCCAAGATAGCGGCTACGAGCAGTACTTC.

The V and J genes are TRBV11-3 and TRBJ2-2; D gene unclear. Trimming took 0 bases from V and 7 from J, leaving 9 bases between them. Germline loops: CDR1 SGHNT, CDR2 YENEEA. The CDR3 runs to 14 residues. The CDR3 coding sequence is TGTGCCAGCAGCTTAGATAACATGATCGGGGAGCTGTTTTTT. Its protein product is CASSLDNMIGELFF.

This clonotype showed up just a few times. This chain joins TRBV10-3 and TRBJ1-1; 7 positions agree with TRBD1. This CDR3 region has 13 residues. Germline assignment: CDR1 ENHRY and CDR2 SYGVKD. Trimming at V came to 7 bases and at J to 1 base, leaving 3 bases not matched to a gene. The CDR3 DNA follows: TGTGCCATCATAGACAGGGAGAACACTGAAGCTTTCTTT. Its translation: CAIIDRENTEAFF.

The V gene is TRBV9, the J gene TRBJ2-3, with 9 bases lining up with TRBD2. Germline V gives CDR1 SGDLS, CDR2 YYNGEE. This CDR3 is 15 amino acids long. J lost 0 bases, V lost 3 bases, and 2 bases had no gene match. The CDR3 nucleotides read TGTGCCAGCAGCGGCGGGGGGGCTAGCACAGATACGCAGTATTTT. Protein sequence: CASSGGGASTDTQYF.

DNA of the CDR3: TGTGCCACCAGCAGGGGGACAGGGATGAGCACAGATACGCAGTATTTT. It encodes CATSRGTGMSTDTQYF. V gene TRBV15 combines with J gene TRBJ2-3; 9 nucleotides line up with TRBD1. Germline V gene lookup returns CDR1 LNHNV and CDR2 YYDKDF (reference sequence). CDR3 length: 16 amino acids. Trimming at V came to 3 bases and at J to 0 bases, leaving 4 bases not matched to a gene. Together with reference TRBV15 and TRBJ2-3, the CDR3 gives the full variable domain: DAMVIQNPRYQVTQFGKPVTLSCSQTLNHNVMYWYQQKSSQAPKLLFHYYDKDFNNEADTPDNFQSRRPNTSFCFLDIRSPGLGDTAMYLCATSRGTGMSTDTQYFGPGTRLTVL.

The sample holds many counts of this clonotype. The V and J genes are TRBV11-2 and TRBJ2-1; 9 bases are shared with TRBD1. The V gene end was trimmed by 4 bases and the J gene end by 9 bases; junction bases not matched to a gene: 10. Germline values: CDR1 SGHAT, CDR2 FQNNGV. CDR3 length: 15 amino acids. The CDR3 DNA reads TGTGCCAGCAGCTCAGGGACAGGGCCCCTCGGTGAGCAGTTCTTC. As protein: CASSSGTGPLGEQFF.

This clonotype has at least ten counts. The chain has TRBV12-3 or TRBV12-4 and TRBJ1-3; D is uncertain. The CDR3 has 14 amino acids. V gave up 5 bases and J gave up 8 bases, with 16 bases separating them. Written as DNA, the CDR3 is TGTGCCAGCAGTCGCCTCGGCAGTCCCGACACCATATATTTT. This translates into CASSRLGSPDTIYF.

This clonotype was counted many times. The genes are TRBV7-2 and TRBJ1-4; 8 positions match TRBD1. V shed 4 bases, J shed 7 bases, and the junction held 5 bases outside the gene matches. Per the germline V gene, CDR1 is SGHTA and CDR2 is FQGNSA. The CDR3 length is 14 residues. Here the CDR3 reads CASSSRDRFEKLFF. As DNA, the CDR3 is TGTGCCAGCAGCTCCCGGGACAGGTTTGAAAAACTGTTTTTT. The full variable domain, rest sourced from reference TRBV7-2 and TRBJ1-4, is GAGVSQSPSNKVTEKGKDVELRCDPISGHTALYWYRQSLGQGLEFLIYFQGNSAPDKSGLPSDRFSAERTGGSVSTLTIQRTQQEDSAVYLCASSSRDRFEKLFFGSGTQLSVL.

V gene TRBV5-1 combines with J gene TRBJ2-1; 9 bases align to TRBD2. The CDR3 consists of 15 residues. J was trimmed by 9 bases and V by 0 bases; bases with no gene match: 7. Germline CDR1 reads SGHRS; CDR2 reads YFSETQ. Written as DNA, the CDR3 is TGCGCCAGCAGCTTGGATCTAGCGGGGAGTGGTGAGCAGTTCTTC. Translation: CASSLDLAGSGEQFF.

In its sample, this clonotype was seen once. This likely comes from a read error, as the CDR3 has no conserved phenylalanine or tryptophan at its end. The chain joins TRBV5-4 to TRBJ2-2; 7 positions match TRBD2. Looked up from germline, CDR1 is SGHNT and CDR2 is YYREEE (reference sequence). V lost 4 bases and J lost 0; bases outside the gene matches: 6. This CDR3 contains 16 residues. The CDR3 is CASSVLSGTNTGELFS. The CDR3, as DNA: TGTGCCAGCAGCGTGCTAAGCGGGACGAACACCGGGGAGCTGTTTTCT.

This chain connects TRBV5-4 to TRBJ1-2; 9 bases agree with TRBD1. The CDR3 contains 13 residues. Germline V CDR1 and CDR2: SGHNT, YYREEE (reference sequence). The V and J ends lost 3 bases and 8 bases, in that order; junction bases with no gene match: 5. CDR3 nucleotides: TGTGCCAGCAGCTGGACAGGGGAGGCAGGCTACACCTTC. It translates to CASSWTGEAGYTF.

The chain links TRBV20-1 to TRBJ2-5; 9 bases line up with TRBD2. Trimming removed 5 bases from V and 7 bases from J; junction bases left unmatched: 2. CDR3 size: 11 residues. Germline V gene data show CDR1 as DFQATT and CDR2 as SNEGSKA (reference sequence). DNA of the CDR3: TGCAGTGCTGGGACTAGCATGACCCAGTACTTC. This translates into CSAGTSMTQYF.

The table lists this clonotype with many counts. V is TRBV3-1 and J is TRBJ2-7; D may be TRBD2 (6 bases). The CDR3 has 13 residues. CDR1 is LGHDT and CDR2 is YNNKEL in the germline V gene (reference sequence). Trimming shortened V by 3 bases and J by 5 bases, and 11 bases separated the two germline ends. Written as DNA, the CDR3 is TGTGCCAGCAGCCAGACTAGAGTCCACGAGCAGTACTTC. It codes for CASSQTRVHEQYF.

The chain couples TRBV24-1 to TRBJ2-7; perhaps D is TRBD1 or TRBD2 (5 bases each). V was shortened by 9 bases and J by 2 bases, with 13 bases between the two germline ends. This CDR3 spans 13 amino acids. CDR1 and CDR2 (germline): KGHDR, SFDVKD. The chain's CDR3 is CATAGAQAYEQYF. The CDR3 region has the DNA TGTGCCACCGCCGGGGCACAGGCCTACGAGCAGTACTTC.

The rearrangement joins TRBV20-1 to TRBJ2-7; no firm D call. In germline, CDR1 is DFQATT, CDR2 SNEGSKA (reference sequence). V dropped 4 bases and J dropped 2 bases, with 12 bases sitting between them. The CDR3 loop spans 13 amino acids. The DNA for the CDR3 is TGCAGTGCTAAGGGCGGCACAACCTACGAGCAGTACTTC. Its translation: CSAKGGTTYEQYF.

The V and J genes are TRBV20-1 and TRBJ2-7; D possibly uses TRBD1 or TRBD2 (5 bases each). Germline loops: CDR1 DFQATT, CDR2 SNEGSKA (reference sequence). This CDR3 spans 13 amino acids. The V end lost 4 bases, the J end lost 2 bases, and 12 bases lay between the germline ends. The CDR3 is CSATGPEPYEQYF. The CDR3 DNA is TGCAGTGCTACGGGACCCGAGCCCTACGAGCAGTACTTC.

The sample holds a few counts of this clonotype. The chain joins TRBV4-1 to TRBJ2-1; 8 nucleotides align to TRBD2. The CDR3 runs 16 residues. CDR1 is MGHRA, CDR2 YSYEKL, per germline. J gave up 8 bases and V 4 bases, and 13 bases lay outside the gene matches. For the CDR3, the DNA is TGCGCCAGCAGCCCGGGACTAGTGCGTTTATTACATGAGCAGTTCTTC. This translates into CASSPGLVRLLHEQFF.

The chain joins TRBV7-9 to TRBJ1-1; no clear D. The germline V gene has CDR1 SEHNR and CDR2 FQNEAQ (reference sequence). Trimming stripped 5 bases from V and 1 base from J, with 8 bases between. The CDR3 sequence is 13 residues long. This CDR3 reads CASSQEANTEAFF. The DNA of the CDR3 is TGTGCCAGCAGCCAAGAAGCGAACACTGAAGCTTTCTTT. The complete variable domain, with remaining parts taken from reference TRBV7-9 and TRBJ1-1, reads DTGVSQNPRHKITKRGQNVTFRCDPISEHNRLYWYRQTLGQGPEFLTYFQNEAQLEKSRLLSDRFSAERPKGSFSTLEIQRTEQGDSAMYLCASSQEANTEAFFGQGTRLTVV.

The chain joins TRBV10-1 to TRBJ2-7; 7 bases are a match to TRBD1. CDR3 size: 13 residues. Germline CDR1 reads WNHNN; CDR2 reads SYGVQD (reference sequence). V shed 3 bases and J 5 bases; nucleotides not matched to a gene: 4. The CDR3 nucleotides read TGCGCCAGCAGTGACAGGGGGACCCACGAGCAGTACTTC. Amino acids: CASSDRGTHEQYF.

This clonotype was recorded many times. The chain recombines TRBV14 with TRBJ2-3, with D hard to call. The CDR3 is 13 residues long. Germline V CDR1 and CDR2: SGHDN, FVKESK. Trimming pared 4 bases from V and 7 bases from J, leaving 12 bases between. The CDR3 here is CASSPERFNTQYF. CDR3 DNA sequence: TGTGCCAGCAGCCCCGAGCGTTTTAATACGCAGTATTTT. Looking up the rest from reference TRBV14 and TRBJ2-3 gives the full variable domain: EAGVTQFPSHSVIEKGQTVTLRCDPISGHDNLYWYRRVMGKEIKFLLHFVKESKQDESGMPNNRFLAERTGGTYSTLKVQPAELEDSGVYFCASSPERFNTQYFGPGTRLTVL.